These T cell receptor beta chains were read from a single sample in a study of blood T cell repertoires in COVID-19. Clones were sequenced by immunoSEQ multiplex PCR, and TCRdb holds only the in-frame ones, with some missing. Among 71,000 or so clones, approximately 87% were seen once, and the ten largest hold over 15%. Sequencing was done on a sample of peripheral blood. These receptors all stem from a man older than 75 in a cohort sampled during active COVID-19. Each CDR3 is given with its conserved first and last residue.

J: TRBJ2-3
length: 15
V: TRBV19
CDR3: CASRRTSGGTDTQYF

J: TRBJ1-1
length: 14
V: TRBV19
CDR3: CASSIRRGNSEAFF

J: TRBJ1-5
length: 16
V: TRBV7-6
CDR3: CASSPEKGGSNQPQHF

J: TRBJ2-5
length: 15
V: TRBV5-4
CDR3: CASSLDRYLQETQYF

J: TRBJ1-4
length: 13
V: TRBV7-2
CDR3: CASSSGEWEKLFF

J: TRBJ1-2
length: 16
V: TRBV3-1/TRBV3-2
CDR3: CASSQLAGQGDYGYTF

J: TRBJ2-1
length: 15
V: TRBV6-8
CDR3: CASRQDRADRNEQFF

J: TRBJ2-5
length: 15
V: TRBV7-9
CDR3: CASSLASPELETQYF

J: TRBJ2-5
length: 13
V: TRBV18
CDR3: CASSREAGETQYF

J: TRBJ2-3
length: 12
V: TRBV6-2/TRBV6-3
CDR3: CASSYAQGRRAF

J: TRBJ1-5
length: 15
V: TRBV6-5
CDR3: CASSPKGQGAQPQHF

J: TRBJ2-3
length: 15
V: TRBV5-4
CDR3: CASSLAGVLTDTQYF

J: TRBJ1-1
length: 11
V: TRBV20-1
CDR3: CSARNSYEAFF

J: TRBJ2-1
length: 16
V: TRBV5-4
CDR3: CASSFPGGGRYNEQFF

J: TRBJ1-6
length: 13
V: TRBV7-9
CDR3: CASSSKGGSPLHF

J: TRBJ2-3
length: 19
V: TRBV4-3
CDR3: CASSQGRLAGGFISDTQYF

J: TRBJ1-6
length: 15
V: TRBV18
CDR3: CASSPRQGVGSPLHF

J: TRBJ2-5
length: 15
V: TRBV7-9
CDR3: CASTLSSGGQETQYF

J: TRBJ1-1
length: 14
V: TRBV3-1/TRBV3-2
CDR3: CASSPQGRGTEAFF

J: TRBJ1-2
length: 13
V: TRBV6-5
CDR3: CASTQWGDYGYTF

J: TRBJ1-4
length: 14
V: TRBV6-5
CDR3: CASMTGPTNEKLFF

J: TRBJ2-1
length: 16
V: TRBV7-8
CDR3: CASSLDQRGVYNEQFF

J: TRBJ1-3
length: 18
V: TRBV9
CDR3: CASSVGEGGTRPGNTIYF

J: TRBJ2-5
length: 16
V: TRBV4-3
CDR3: CASSQGRGRGQETQYF

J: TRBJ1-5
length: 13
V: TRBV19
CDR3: CASSAGVNQPQHF

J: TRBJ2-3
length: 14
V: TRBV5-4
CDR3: CASSGDYNTDTQYF

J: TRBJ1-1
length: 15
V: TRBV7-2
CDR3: CASSVSPGVNTEAFF

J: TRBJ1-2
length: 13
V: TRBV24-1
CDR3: CATSPGGNYGYTF

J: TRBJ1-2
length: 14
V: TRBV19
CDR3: CASRRPGQGGGYTF

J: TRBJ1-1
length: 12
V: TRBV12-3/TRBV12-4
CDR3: CASSSKGGMAFF

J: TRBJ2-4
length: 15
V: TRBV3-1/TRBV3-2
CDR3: CASSQEGGGENIQYF

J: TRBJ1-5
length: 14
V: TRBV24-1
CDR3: CATSKTGGNQPQHF

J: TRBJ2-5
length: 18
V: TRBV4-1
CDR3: CASSQDFFAGGFLETQYF

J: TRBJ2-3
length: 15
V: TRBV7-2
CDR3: CASSLAPGGTDTQYF

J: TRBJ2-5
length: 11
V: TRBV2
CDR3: CASTSGGTQYF

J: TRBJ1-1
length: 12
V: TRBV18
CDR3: CASSTQDPEAFF

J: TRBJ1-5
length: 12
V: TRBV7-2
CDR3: CASSPHNQPQHF

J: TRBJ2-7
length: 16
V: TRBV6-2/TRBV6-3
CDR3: CASSSVASGGNYEQYF

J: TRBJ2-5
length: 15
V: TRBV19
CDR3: CASTKDRAYQETQYF

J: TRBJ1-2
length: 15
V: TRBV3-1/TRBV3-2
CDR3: CASSPGQGSGYGYTF

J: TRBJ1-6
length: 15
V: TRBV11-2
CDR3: CASSTAGGYNSPLHF

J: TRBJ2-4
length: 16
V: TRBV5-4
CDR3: CASSLETGLAKNIQYF

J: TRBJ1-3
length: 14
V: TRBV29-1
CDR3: CSVVKTSSGNTIYF

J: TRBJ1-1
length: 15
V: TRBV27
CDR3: CASRPSGGGGTEAFF

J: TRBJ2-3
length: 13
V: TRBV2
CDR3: CASSPTGGDTQYF

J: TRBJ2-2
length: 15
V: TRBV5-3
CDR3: CARSPRGPDTGELFF

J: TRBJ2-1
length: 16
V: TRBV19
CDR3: CASSSSQAGGVDEQFF

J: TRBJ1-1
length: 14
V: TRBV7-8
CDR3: CASSLAGGNTEAFF

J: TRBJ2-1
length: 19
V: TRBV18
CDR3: CASSKTGDPSPSSYNEQFF

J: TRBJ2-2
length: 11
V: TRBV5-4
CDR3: CASIQSGRVFF

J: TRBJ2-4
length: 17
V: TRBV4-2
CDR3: CASSQDLGVTAKNIQYF

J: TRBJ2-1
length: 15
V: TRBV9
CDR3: CASSVASGGINEQFF